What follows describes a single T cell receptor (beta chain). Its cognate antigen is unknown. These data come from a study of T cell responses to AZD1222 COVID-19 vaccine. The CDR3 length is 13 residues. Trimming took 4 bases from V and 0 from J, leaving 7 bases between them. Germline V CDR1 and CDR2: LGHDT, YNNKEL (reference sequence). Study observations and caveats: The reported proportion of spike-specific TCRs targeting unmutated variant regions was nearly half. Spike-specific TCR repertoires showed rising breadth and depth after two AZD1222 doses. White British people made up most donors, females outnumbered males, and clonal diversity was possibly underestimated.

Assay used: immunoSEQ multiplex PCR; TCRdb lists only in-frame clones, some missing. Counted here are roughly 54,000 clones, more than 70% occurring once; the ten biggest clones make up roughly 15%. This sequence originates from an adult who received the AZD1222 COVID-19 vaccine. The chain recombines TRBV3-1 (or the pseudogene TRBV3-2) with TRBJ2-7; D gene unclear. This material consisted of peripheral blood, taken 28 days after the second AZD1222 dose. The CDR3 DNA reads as TGTGCCAGCAGCCGGGCAAGCTCCTACGAGCAGTACTTC. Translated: CASSRASSYEQYF.